This T cell receptor beta chain came from a study of blood T cell repertoires in COVID-19. On the study more broadly: Specimens from acute and convalescent COVID-19 originated in the United States, Italy and Spain.

Trimming removed 3 bases from V and 12 bases from J; junction bases left unmatched: 1. The CDR3 totals 11 residues. Assay used: immunoSEQ multiplex PCR; TCRdb lists only in-frame clones, some missing. The sample has under 200,000 clones, approximately 83% seen once. The rearrangement links TRBV12-3 or TRBV12-4 to TRBJ1-5; the match to TRBD1 covers 8 bases. The sequence derives from a man in his 70s with active or convalescent COVID-19. Sequences were obtained from peripheral blood. This CDR3 is CASSFGQGQHF. The DNA for the CDR3 is TGTGCCAGCAGTTTCGGACAGGGCCAGCATTTT.